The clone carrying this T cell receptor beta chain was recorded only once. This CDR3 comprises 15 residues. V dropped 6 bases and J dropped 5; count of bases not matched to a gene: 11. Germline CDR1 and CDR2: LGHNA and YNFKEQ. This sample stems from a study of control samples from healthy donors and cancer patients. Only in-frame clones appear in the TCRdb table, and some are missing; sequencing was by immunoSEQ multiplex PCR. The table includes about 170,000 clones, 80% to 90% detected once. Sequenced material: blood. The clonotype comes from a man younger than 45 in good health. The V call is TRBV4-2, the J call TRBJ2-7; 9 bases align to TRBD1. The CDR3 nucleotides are TGTGCCAGCAGAGGGAGGGGACAGGGTGACAACGAGCAGTACTTC. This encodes CASRGRGQGDNEQYF.